Following are 22 T cell receptor beta chains from one sample sequenced in a study of blood T cell repertoires in COVID-19. Method: immunoSEQ multiplex PCR; TCRdb's copy keeps in-frame clones and lacks some. The sample shows tens of thousands of clones, 70% to 85% of them seen only once. The source material was peripheral blood. The receptor set was obtained from a man in his fifties or sixties with acute or convalescent COVID-19.

The chain combines TRBV30 with TRBJ2-7, with D possibly TRBD1 on 6 matching bases. This CDR3 comprises 13 residues. Trimming pared 7 bases from V and 2 bases from J, leaving 15 bases between. Germline assignment: CDR1 GTSNPN and CDR2 SVGIG (reference sequence). CDR3 nucleotide sequence: TGTGCCTTCTCAGGGGATCGCGCCTACGAGCAGTACTTC. Protein sequence: CAFSGDRAYEQYF. Full variable domain (missing parts from reference TRBV30 and TRBJ2-7): SQTIHQWPATLVQPVGSPLSLECTVEGTSNPNLYWYRQAAGRGLQLLFYSVGIGQISSEVPQNLSASRPQDRQFILSSKKLLLSDSGFYLCAFSGDRAYEQYFGPGTRLTVT.

This chain links TRBV28 with TRBJ2-1; 13 positions agree with TRBD2. The V segment lost 2 bases and the J segment 7 bases; nucleotides outside the gene matches: 5. Germline V gives CDR1 MDHEN, CDR2 SYDVKM. The CDR3 covers 16 residues. The CDR3 protein is CASSLTSGGARNEQFF. The CDR3 bases are TGTGCCAGCAGTTTAACTAGCGGGGGGGCAAGGAATGAGCAGTTCTTC. The whole variable domain, filled in from reference TRBV28 and TRBJ2-1, reads DVKVTQSSRYLVKRTGEKVFLECVQDMDHENMFWYRQDPGLGLRLIYFSYDVKMKEKGDIPEGYSVSREKKERFSLILESASTNQTSMYLCASSLTSGGARNEQFFGPGTRLTVL.

This chain uses TRBV29-1 with TRBJ1-2, with D uncertain. The length of the CDR3 is 15 residues. Germline V gene lookup returns CDR1 SQVTM and CDR2 ANQGSEA. V gave up 6 bases and J gave up 11 bases, with 28 bases separating them. The CDR3 is CSVSGLVGVPEKYTF. The CDR3 coding sequence is TGCAGCGTGTCGGGTCTAGTCGGAGTCCCGGAAAAGTACACCTTC.

This rearrangement joins TRBV2 to TRBJ2-1, with a tentative D call TRBD1 (6 bases). Trimming left V 7 bases short and J 4 bases short, with 20 bases between. The CDR3 has 16 residues. Germline CDR1 is SNHLY and CDR2 is FYNNEI. This chain's CDR3 is CASIFQRTVKYNEQFF. DNA of the CDR3: TGTGCCAGCATCTTCCAGAGGACAGTGAAATACAATGAGCAGTTCTTC.

The CDR3 spells CASSGGTDSNQPQHF. The CDR3 DNA is TGCGCCAGCAGTGGGGGGACAGATAGCAATCAGCCCCAGCATTTT. The chain employs TRBV10-2 and TRBJ1-5; 7 nucleotides match TRBD1. Germline CDR1 reads WSHSY; CDR2 reads SAAADI. V lost 4 bases and J lost 0; bases outside the gene matches: 3. The CDR3 sequence is 15 residues long.

V is TRBV15 and J is TRBJ2-1, with a tentative D call TRBD2 (6 bases). V lost 1 base and J lost 13, with 17 bases in between. CDR3 size: 14 residues. Germline V gene lookup returns CDR1 LNHNV and CDR2 YYDKDF (reference sequence). The CDR3 reads CATSRGGVGLQQFF. In nucleotides, the CDR3 is TGTGCCACCAGCAGAGGCGGGGTGGGCCTGCAACAGTTCTTC.

The genes are TRBV2 and TRBJ2-3, with 8 bases matching TRBD2. The V gene end was trimmed by 2 bases and the J gene end by 2 bases; junction bases not matched to a gene: 3. The CDR3 loop spans 15 amino acids. Germline loops: CDR1 SNHLY, CDR2 FYNNEI. CDR3 sequence (DNA): TGTGCCAGCAGTGAAAGCGGGGGATTCACAGATACGCAGTATTTT. Translated: CASSESGGFTDTQYF.

The chain uses TRBV28 and TRBJ1-3; a weak D match, TRBD1 (5 bases). CDR3 size: 16 residues. Between the trimmed V and J ends, which lost 4 bases and 6 bases, there was a span of 19 bases. Germline values: CDR1 MDHEN, CDR2 SYDVKM. CDR3 in amino acids: CASSSTHGGGLNTIYF. CDR3 nucleotide sequence: TGTGCCAGCAGTTCGACCCACGGGGGGGGTTTAAACACCATATATTTT.

The chain links TRBV19 to TRBJ1-5; possible D gene TRBD1, 5 bases. V lost 3 bases and J lost 0, with 15 bases in between. Germline V gives CDR1 LNHDA, CDR2 SQIVND (reference sequence). The CDR3 loop spans 17 amino acids. CDR3 in DNA: TGTGCCAGTAGTATCCGTCAGGGATACAATAGCAATCAGCCCCAGCATTTT. This encodes CASSIRQGYNSNQPQHF.

This clone was counted a few times. This chain joins TRBV28 and TRBJ1-2; 10 nucleotides agree with TRBD1. Trimming at V came to 2 bases and at J to 3 bases, leaving 12 bases not matched to a gene. This CDR3 has 18 amino acids. Germline V CDR1 and CDR2: MDHEN, SYDVKM. The CDR3 loop is CASSLTGQGFTFHYGYTF. DNA for the CDR3: TGTGCCAGCAGTTTAACGGGACAGGGGTTTACCTTCCACTATGGCTACACCTTC.

The V gene is TRBV12-3 or TRBV12-4, the J gene TRBJ2-2, with 7 bases aligning to TRBD1. This CDR3 region has 13 residues. Trimming at V came to 7 bases and at J to 2 bases, leaving 1 base not matched to a gene. The CDR3 spells CASNRGNTGELFF. As DNA, the CDR3 is TGTGCCAGCAACAGGGGTAACACCGGGGAGCTGTTTTTT.

V is TRBV18 and J is TRBJ2-1, with a tentative D call TRBD1 (5 bases). CDR3 size: 13 residues. The ends were cut back, 3 bases at V and 4 bases at J, with 7 bases in the middle. The germline V gene has CDR1 KGHSH and CDR2 LQKENI. The CDR3 coding sequence is TGTGCCAGCTCACCCCAGGGTTACAATGAGCAGTTCTTC. It encodes CASSPQGYNEQFF.

This chain joins TRBV12-3 or TRBV12-4 and TRBJ2-7, with TRBD1 matching over 7 bases. The V segment lost 6 bases and the J segment 6 bases; nucleotides outside the gene matches: 5. The CDR3 is made up of 12 amino acids. The CDR3 nucleotides are TGTGCCAGCAGCCTCGACAGGGCCGAGCAGTACTTC. Amino acid sequence: CASSLDRAEQYF.

The genes are TRBV9 and TRBJ2-3; TRBD2 aligns across 8 bases. Germline CDR1 is SGDLS and CDR2 is YYNGEE. Losses at the gene ends were 4 bases for V and 0 bases for J; bases not matched to a gene: 7. The CDR3 sequence is 16 residues long. The CDR3 bases are TGTGCCAGCAGCTTTAGCGGGGACCCTAGCACAGATACGCAGTATTTT. Amino acid sequence: CASSFSGDPSTDTQYF.

The chain uses TRBV4-1 and TRBJ1-2; 11 nucleotides align to TRBD1. With 6 bases clipped from V and 3 bases from J, the junction kept 9 bases outside the gene matches. Per the germline V gene, CDR1 is MGHRA and CDR2 is YSYEKL. There are 16 residues in the CDR3. DNA of the CDR3: TGCGCCAGCAGTCCCGGACAGGGGGCTTGGTACTATGGCTACACCTTC. Encoded protein: CASSPGQGAWYYGYTF.

V usage is TRBV7-2 and J usage is TRBJ1-1; D may be TRBD1 (6 bases). Germline CDR1 is SGHTA and CDR2 is FQGNSA. V was trimmed by 4 bases and J by 1 base, leaving 10 bases between them. This CDR3 has 14 residues. CDR3 loop: CASSSPDRNTEAFF. CDR3 nucleotide sequence: TGTGCCAGCAGCTCACCGGACAGGAACACTGAAGCTTTCTTT.

This clone was seen once. The V and J genes are TRBV7-8 and TRBJ2-2, with D perhaps TRBD1 (6 bases). V lost 0 bases and J 5 bases, leaving 13 bases between the germline ends. The length of the CDR3 is 16 residues. Germline CDR1 reads SGHVS; CDR2 reads FQNEAQ. CDR3 region: CASSLADRDRTGELFF. The CDR3 bases are TGTGCCAGCAGCTTAGCTGACAGAGACAGGACCGGGGAGCTGTTTTTT.

CDR3 nucleotide sequence: TGTGCCAGCAGGGCGCCGGGACAGGGGGCCCCAGGGACCCAGTACTTC. Protein: CASRAPGQGAPGTQYF. The J gene is TRBJ2-5, the V gene TRBV5-4; the match to TRBD1 covers 12 bases. V lost 5 bases to trimming and J lost 7 bases; unmatched junction nucleotides: 12. Germline values: CDR1 SGHNT, CDR2 YYREEE (reference sequence). The CDR3 contains 16 residues. Using reference TRBV5-4 and TRBJ2-5 for the parts outside the CDR3, the full variable domain is ETGVTQSPTHLIKTRGQQVTLRCSSQSGHNTVSWYQQALGQGPQFIFQYYREEENGRGNFPPRFSGLQFPNYSSELNVNALELDDSALYLCASRAPGQGAPGTQYFGPGTRLLVL.

This clone was seen once. CDR3: CASSQVEYQPQHF. In nucleotides, the CDR3 is TGTGCCAGCAGCCAAGTCGAGTATCAGCCCCAGCATTTT. The chain is built from TRBV4-2 and TRBJ1-5, with unresolved D. The germline CDR1 and CDR2 sequences are LGHNA and YNFKEQ. With 1 base removed from V and 5 bases from J, the gap between germline ends came to 6 bases. This CDR3 comprises 13 residues.

This clone was found once. The rearrangement uses TRBV27 and TRBJ1-6; TRBD1 matches at 8 bases. Germline trimming cut 6 bases from V and 8 bases from J; bases unmatched to any gene: 3. The CDR3 consists of 13 residues. The germline CDR1 and CDR2 sequences are MNHEY and SMNVEV (reference sequence). The CDR3 reads CASRRTGYSPLHF. The CDR3 region has the DNA TGTGCCAGCAGACGGACAGGGTATTCACCCCTCCACTTT.

The chain employs TRBV25-1 and TRBJ2-1; 12 bases match TRBD2. This CDR3 has 14 amino acids. In germline, CDR1 is MGHDK, CDR2 SYGVNS. The ends lost 5 bases at V and 13 bases at J; junction bases unmatched: 9. The CDR3 region is CASSLAGGQSGQFF. The CDR3 DNA reads TGTGCCAGCAGTCTAGCGGGGGGGCAATCGGGACAGTTCTTC.

The chain uses TRBV6-1 and TRBJ1-2; possible D gene TRBD1, 5 bases. Germline V gene lookup returns CDR1 MNHNS and CDR2 SASEGT. This CDR3 contains 15 residues. Deletions cut 2 bases from V and 5 bases from J, with 15 bases between. The CDR3 DNA sequence: TGTGCCAGCAGTGAAAACCCCGGGGGAGGGTATGGCTACACCTTC. Translated: CASSENPGGGYGYTF.